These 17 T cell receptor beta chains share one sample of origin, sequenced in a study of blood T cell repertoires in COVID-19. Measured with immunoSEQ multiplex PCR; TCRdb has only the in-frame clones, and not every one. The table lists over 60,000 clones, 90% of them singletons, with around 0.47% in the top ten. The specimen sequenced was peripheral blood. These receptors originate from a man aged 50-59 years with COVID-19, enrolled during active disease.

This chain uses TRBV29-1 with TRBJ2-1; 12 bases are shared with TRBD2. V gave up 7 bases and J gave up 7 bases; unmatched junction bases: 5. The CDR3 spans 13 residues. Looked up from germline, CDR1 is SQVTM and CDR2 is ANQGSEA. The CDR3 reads CSGLAGDYNEQFF. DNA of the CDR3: TGCAGCGGACTAGCGGGAGACTATAATGAGCAGTTCTTC.

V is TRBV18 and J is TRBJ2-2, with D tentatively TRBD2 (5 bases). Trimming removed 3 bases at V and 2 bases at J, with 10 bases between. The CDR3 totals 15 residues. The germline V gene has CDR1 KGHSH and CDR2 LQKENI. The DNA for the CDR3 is TGTGCCAGCTCACCGTCCGGGGTTAACACCGGGGAGCTGTTTTTT. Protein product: CASSPSGVNTGELFF.

In DNA, the CDR3 is TGCGCCAGCAGCCAAGATGGACTAGCGCCCTACGAGCAGTACTTC. It specifies CASSQDGLAPYEQYF. This sequence joins TRBV4-1 and TRBJ2-7; 9 nucleotides agree with TRBD2. The ends lost 0 bases at V and 2 bases at J; junction bases unmatched: 2. CDR1 and CDR2 (germline): MGHRA, YSYEKL. This CDR3 has 15 amino acids.

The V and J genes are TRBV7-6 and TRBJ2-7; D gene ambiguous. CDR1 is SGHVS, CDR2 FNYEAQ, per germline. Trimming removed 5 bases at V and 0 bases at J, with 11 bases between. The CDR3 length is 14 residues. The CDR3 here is CASSPEVSSYEQYF. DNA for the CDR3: TGTGCCAGCAGCCCCGAGGTAAGCTCCTACGAGCAGTACTTC.

In DNA, the CDR3 is TGTGCCAGCAGTCCTCGACTAGCGGGAGGACTTTCTAGCCAGGAGACCCAGTACTTC. Residues: CASSPRLAGGLSSQETQYF. The chain links TRBV28 to TRBJ2-5; 13 bases are a match to TRBD2. The germline V gene encodes CDR1 MDHEN and CDR2 SYDVKM. Germline trimming cut 5 bases from V and 5 bases from J; bases unmatched to any gene: 17. CDR3 size: 19 residues.

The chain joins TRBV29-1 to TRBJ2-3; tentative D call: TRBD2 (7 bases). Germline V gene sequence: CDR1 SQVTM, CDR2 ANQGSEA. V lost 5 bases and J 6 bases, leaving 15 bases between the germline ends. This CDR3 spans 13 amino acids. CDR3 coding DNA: TGCAGCGTTTTGGGGGGGCAAGGGGATACGCAGTATTTT. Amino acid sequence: CSVLGGQGDTQYF.

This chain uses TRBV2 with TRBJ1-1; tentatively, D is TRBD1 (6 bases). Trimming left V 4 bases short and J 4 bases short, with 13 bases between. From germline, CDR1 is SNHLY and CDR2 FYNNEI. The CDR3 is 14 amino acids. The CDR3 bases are TGTGCCAGCAGTGTGGTTGGCAGGGGCACTGAAGCTTTCTTT. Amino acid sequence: CASSVVGRGTEAFF.

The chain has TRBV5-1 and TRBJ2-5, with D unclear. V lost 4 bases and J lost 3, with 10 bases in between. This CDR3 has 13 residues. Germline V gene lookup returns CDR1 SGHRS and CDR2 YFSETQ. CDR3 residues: CASSTVSEETQYF. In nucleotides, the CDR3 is TGCGCCAGCAGCACCGTATCAGAAGAGACCCAGTACTTC.

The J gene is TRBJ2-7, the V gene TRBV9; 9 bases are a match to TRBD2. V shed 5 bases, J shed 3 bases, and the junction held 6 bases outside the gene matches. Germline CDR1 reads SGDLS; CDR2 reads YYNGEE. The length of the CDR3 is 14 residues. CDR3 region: CASSEPSGNYEQYF. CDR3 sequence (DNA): TGTGCCAGCAGTGAACCTAGCGGGAACTACGAGCAGTACTTC.

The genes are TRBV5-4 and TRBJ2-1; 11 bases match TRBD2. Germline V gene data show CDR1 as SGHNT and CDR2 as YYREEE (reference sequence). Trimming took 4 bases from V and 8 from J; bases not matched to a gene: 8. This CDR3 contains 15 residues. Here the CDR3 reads CASSRTLAGAYEQFF. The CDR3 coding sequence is TGTGCCAGCAGCCGTACACTAGCGGGAGCGTATGAGCAGTTCTTC.

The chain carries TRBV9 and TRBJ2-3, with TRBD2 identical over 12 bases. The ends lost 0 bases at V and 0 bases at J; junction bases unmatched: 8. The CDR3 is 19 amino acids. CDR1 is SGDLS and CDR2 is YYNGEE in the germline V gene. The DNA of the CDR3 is TGTGCCAGCAGCGTAGGGCTACTAGCGGGAGGAGGGAGCACAGATACGCAGTATTTT. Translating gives CASSVGLLAGGGSTDTQYF.

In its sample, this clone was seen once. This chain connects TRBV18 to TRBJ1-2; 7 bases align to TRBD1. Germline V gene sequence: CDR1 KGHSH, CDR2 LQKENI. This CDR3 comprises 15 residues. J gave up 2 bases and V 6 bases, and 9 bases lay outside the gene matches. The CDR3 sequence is CASSPRTGMNYGYTF. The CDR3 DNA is TGTGCCAGCTCGCCCCGGACAGGCATGAACTATGGCTACACCTTC.

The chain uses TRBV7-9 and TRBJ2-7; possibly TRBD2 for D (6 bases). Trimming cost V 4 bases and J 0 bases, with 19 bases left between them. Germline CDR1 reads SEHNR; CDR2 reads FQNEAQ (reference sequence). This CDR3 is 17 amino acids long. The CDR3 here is CASSSPHLSGSSYEQYF. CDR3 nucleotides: TGTGCCAGCAGCTCCCCCCACCTTAGCGGAAGCTCCTACGAGCAGTACTTC. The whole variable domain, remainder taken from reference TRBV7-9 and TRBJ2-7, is DTGVSQNPRHKITKRGQNVTFRCDPISEHNRLYWYRQTLGQGPEFLTYFQNEAQLEKSRLLSDRFSAERPKGSFSTLEIQRTEQGDSAMYLCASSSPHLSGSSYEQYFGPGTRLTVT.

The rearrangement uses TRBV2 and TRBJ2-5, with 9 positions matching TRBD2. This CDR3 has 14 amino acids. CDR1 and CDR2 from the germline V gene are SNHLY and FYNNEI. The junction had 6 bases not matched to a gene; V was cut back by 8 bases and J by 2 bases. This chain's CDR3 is CASGVAGVQETQYF. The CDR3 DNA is TGTGCCAGCGGGGTAGCGGGAGTTCAAGAGACCCAGTACTTC. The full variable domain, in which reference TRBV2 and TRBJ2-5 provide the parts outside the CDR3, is EPEVTQTPSHQVTQMGQEVILRCVPISNHLYFYWYRQILGQKVEFLVSFYNNEISEKSEIFDDQFSVERPDGSNFTLKIRSTKLEDSAMYFCASGVAGVQETQYFGPGTRLLVL.

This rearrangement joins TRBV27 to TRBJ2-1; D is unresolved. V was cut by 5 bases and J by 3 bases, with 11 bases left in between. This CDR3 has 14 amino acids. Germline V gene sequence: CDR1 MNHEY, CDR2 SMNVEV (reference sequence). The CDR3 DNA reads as TGTGCCAGCAGTCCCCAGTTCGACTACAATGAGCAGTTCTTC. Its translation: CASSPQFDYNEQFF.

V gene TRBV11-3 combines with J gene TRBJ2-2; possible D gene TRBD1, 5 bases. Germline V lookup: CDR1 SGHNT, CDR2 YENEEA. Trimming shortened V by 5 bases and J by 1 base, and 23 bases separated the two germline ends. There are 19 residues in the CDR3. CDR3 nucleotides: TGTGCCAGCAGCCCGCGGCAGGGTTTTCTAGGGGAGAACACCGGGGAGCTGTTTTTT. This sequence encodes CASSPRQGFLGENTGELFF.

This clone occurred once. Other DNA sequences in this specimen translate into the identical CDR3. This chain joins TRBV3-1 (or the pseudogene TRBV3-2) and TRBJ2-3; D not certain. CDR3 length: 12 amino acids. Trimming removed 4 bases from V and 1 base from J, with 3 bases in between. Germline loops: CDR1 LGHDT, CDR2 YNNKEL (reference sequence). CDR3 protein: CASSPGTDTQYF. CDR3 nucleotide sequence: TGTGCCAGCAGCCCCGGCACAGATACGCAGTATTTT.